This T cell receptor (beta chain) came from a study of breast tumors, draining lymph nodes, adjacent tissues. General observations from the study: Most tumor T cells seemingly derive from lymph node, then expand in tumor. Tumor repertoires ranked between lymph nodes and nontumor tissue in diversity, with V and J gene preferences. Luminal-like breast cancer showed significantly greater tumor-nontumor repertoire similarity than basal-like breast cancer did.

As to this clonotype: The antigen is undetermined.

Each CDR3 protein gets one entry after TCRdb re-called the multiplex PCR reads with MiXCR. This table has about 180,000 distinct CDR3 sequences, 30% to 35% appearing once. V lost 8 bases to trimming and J lost 1 base, with 0 bases between them. The CDR3 runs 10 residues. The lymph nodes were axillary draining lymph nodes from breast cancer patients. The rearrangement joins TRBV12-3 or TRBV12-4 to TRBJ1-3; D call uncertain. Sequenced sample: axillary lymph node tissue. The origin of this receptor is a female donor with breast cancer. Some clones in this sample may be carry-over from other donors' samples. The CDR3 loop reads CASSGNTIYF. The CDR3 nucleotides are TGTGCCAGCTCTGGAAACACCATATATTTT.